Below, 18 T cell receptor beta chains from the same sample are listed, as sequenced in a study of T cell responses to AZD1222 COVID-19 vaccine. Sequenced by immunoSEQ multiplex PCR; TCRdb stores in-frame clones only, minus some. Seen here are some 140,000 clones, about 93% observed once, and the top ten hold 6.5% to 8%. The specimen comprised peripheral blood, sampled 28 days after the second AZD1222 dose. These TCRs come from an adult who received the AZD1222 COVID-19 vaccine.

This chain uses TRBV7-2 with TRBJ1-6, with D possibly being TRBD1 (6 bases). CDR1 is SGHTA and CDR2 is FQGNSA in the germline V gene. The germline V and J ends were trimmed by 5 bases and 10 bases, with 24 bases remaining between them. The CDR3 totals 17 residues. The CDR3 DNA reads TGTGCCAGCAGCCCCGTGGTTGGGAACAGGGTTATGTCACCCCTCCACTTT. Translated, it gives CASSPVVGNRVMSPLHF.

The rearrangement links TRBV5-1 to TRBJ2-1; 10 bases align to TRBD2. The junction had 4 bases not matched to a gene; V was cut back by 4 bases and J by 6 bases. There are 14 residues in the CDR3. In germline, CDR1 is SGHRS, CDR2 YFSETQ. CDR3 residues: CASSPAGGPNEQFF. CDR3 DNA sequence: TGCGCCAGCAGCCCAGCGGGGGGGCCCAATGAGCAGTTCTTC.

The V and J genes are TRBV6-1 and TRBJ2-3; TRBD1 aligns across 9 bases. Trimming cost V 3 bases and J 6 bases; bases outside gene matches: 4. Germline CDR1 MNHNS, CDR2 SASEGT. This CDR3 contains 14 residues. The CDR3: CASSDLQGADTQYF. The CDR3 DNA follows: TGTGCCAGCAGTGACCTACAGGGGGCGGATACGCAGTATTTT.

V and J are TRBV27 and TRBJ1-5; possibly TRBD1 for D (5 bases). Germline CDR1 is MNHEY and CDR2 is SMNVEV (reference sequence). Trimming stripped 2 bases from V and 2 bases from J, with 7 bases between. The CDR3 consists of 14 residues. As DNA, the CDR3 is TGTGCCAGCAGTTTAATAGGGGGCAATCAGCCCCAGCATTTT. Residues: CASSLIGGNQPQHF.

The chain combines TRBV7-2 with TRBJ1-2; TRBD1 is a possible D gene (5 bases). The CDR3 spans 12 residues. Trimming took off 5 bases at V and 10 bases at J, with 14 bases between the two ends. From germline, CDR1 is SGHTA and CDR2 FQGNSA. The CDR3 region has the DNA TGTGCCAGCAGCCCACCCCGAGGGGCCTACACCTTC. Amino acids: CASSPPRGAYTF.

The genes are TRBV7-2 and TRBJ1-6, with 7 nucleotides matching TRBD1. This CDR3 comprises 16 residues. CDR1 is SGHTA and CDR2 is FQGNSA in the germline V gene. With V trimmed by 5 bases and J by 9 bases, 13 bases remained unmatched. The CDR3 DNA follows: TGTGCCAGCAGCCTGATGTCGGGACAGAAAACTTCACCCCTCCACTTT. This gives the protein CASSLMSGQKTSPLHF.

The rearrangement links TRBV14 to TRBJ2-1; the match to TRBD1 covers 9 bases. V lost 0 bases to trimming and J lost 3 bases; unmatched junction nucleotides: 6. CDR1 SGHDN and CDR2 FVKESK come from the germline V gene. The CDR3 consists of 17 residues. The CDR3 DNA reads TGTGCCAGCAGCCAAGATAAAGGGACAGGGATCTACAATGAGCAGTTCTTC. It yields the protein CASSQDKGTGIYNEQFF.

V gene TRBV19 combines with J gene TRBJ1-2; D possibly corresponds to TRBD1 (5 bases). Germline V lookup: CDR1 LNHDA, CDR2 SQIVND (reference sequence). V shed 5 bases and J shed 2 bases, with 15 bases lying between them. This CDR3 is 15 amino acids long. The CDR3 DNA is TGTGCCAGTAGTCTCGGGACTGCAGGCAACTATGGCTACACCTTC. Amino acids: CASSLGTAGNYGYTF.

The gene calls are TRBV5-4 and TRBJ2-7; D perhaps matches TRBD1 (5 bases). The germline V gene has CDR1 SGHNT and CDR2 YYREEE (reference sequence). The CDR3 covers 14 residues. V lost 0 bases and J lost 5, with 12 bases in between. The CDR3, as DNA: TGTGCCAGCAGCTTGGGCAGGGTCGGCGACGAGCAGTACTTC. This codes for CASSLGRVGDEQYF.

The V call is TRBV30, the J call TRBJ2-7, with D possibly TRBD1 on 6 matching bases. The CDR3 runs 12 residues. V lost 5 bases and J lost 5, with 13 bases in between. Germline lookup yields CDR1 GTSNPN and CDR2 SVGIG (reference sequence). The CDR3 here is CAWQGYTHEQYF. CDR3 coding DNA: TGTGCCTGGCAGGGGTATACCCACGAGCAGTACTTC.

V is TRBV28 and J is TRBJ1-2; TRBD1 might be the D (6 bases). Germline V CDR1 and CDR2: MDHEN, SYDVKM. CDR3 length equals 15 residues. V dropped 8 bases and J dropped 4 bases, with 20 bases sitting between them. The CDR3 coding sequence is TGTGCCAGCGCTCCGCCTACAGGGCAAGGCTATGGCTACACCTTC. Protein sequence: CASAPPTGQGYGYTF.

The chain uses TRBV18 and TRBJ1-1; the D gene is possibly TRBD1 (5 bases). The CDR3 spans 19 residues. With 3 bases removed from V and 1 base from J, the gap between germline ends came to 24 bases. Germline CDR1 reads KGHSH; CDR2 reads LQKENI. The CDR3 DNA reads TGTGCCAGCTCACCGCCATCACGGAGGATCGGGGCCCCGAACACTGAAGCTTTCTTT. Residues: CASSPPSRRIGAPNTEAFF.

The V and J genes are TRBV11-2 and TRBJ2-2, with 11 bases that match TRBD2. Germline loops: CDR1 SGHAT, CDR2 FQNNGV. J gave up 3 bases and V 5 bases, and 11 bases lay outside the gene matches. The CDR3 totals 18 residues. Here the CDR3 DNA reads TGTGCCAGCAGCCCCCGGGGTAGCGGGGGGGAAGACACCGGGGAGCTGTTTTTT. Translated: CASSPRGSGGEDTGELFF.

The rearrangement uses TRBV6-5 and TRBJ2-5; no reliable D call. The germline V gene has CDR1 MNHEY and CDR2 SVGAGI. With 3 bases removed from V and 1 base from J, the gap between germline ends came to 6 bases. This CDR3 has 13 residues. The CDR3, as DNA: TGTGCCAGCAGTTATATCTCCCAAGAGACCCAGTACTTC. Amino acids: CASSYISQETQYF.

The V gene is TRBV9, the J gene TRBJ2-7; 11 bases align to TRBD1. The germline gives CDR1 SGDLS, CDR2 YYNGEE. Trimming took 1 base from V and 1 from J; bases not matched to a gene: 4. The CDR3 has 16 amino acids. The CDR3 is CASSVRDRGRSYEQYF. CDR3 in DNA: TGTGCCAGCAGCGTACGGGACAGGGGGAGATCCTACGAGCAGTACTTC. The complete variable domain, with remaining parts taken from reference TRBV9 and TRBJ2-7, reads DSGVTQTPKHLITATGQRVTLRCSPRSGDLSVYWYQQSLDQGLQFLIQYYNGEERAKGNILERFSAQQFPDLHSELNLSSLELGDSALYFCASSVRDRGRSYEQYFGPGTRLTVT.

This chain connects TRBV2 to TRBJ1-2; 9 positions agree with TRBD1. The CDR3 length is 14 residues. Losses at the gene ends were 7 bases for V and 5 bases for J; bases not matched to a gene: 8. Germline CDR1 reads SNHLY; CDR2 reads FYNNEI. CDR3 in amino acids: CASMGTGSVYGYTF. CDR3 bases: TGTGCCAGCATGGGGACAGGGTCTGTATATGGCTACACCTTC. The whole variable domain, filled in from reference TRBV2 and TRBJ1-2, reads EPEVTQTPSHQVTQMGQEVILRCVPISNHLYFYWYRQILGQKVEFLVSFYNNEISEKSEIFDDQFSVERPDGSNFTLKIRSTKLEDSAMYFCASMGTGSVYGYTFGSGTRLTVV.

This chain uses TRBV11-3 with TRBJ2-1, with 10 bases lining up with TRBD2. Looked up from germline, CDR1 is SGHNT and CDR2 is YENEEA. Trimming took 5 bases from V and 4 from J; bases not matched to a gene: 8. CDR3 length: 16 amino acids. CDR3 nucleotides: TGTGCCAGCAGCCCCCTCGGGACTAGCGAGTACAATGAGCAGTTCTTC. It specifies CASSPLGTSEYNEQFF.

The chain couples TRBV30 to TRBJ1-5; D not resolved. CDR3 length equals 15 residues. The V end lost 1 base, the J end lost 0 bases, and 10 bases lay between the germline ends. Germline V lookup: CDR1 GTSNPN, CDR2 SVGIG (reference sequence). CDR3 nucleotides: TGTGCCTGGAGTGGCGAGACCTATAGCAATCAGCCCCAGCATTTT. Translating it yields CAWSGETYSNQPQHF.